Below, 14 T cell receptor beta chains from the same sample are listed, as sequenced in a study of shared clonotypes between healthy human individuals. Sequencing used immunoSEQ multiplex PCR; TCRdb keeps in-frame clones, though not all of them. The data hold about 680,000 clones, with about 90% observed a single time. CD45RO-negative CD8 cells positively selected for CCR7 made up the naive population, which excluded terminally differentiated effector memory CD45RA+ cells. Material: naive CD8+ T cells sorted from blood. The receptors stem from a young man in good health.

The chain is built from TRBV27 and TRBJ2-6, with D unclear. CDR3 length: 18 residues. Looked up from germline, CDR1 is MNHEY and CDR2 is SMNVEV (reference sequence). The ends were cut back, 5 bases at V and 0 bases at J, with 17 bases in the middle. The CDR3 bases are TGTGCCAGCAGTCCACCAATCAACACCAACTCTGGGGCCAACGTCCTGACTTTC. Amino acids: CASSPPINTNSGANVLTF.

On this clone: This sample also contains other DNA sequences that code for the same CDR3. This rearrangement joins TRBV27 to TRBJ2-7, with unresolved D. CDR1 is MNHEY, CDR2 SMNVEV, per germline (reference sequence). V was cut by 4 bases and J by 5 bases, with 9 bases left in between. The CDR3 is made up of 12 amino acids. The CDR3 sequence: CASSSLGDEQYF. In DNA, the CDR3 is TGTGCCAGCAGTTCCCTTGGGGACGAGCAGTACTTC.

The chain is built from TRBV14 and TRBJ2-1; TRBD2 might be the D (5 bases). The CDR3 is 17 amino acids. The ends were cut back, 0 bases at V and 5 bases at J, with 17 bases in the middle. The germline V gene has CDR1 SGHDN and CDR2 FVKESK. The CDR3 bases are TGTGCCAGCAGCCAAGACTGGGAGCGGAGGCCCCACAATGAGCAGTTCTTC. Translation gives CASSQDWERRPHNEQFF.

The chain is built from TRBV4-1 and TRBJ2-5; D may be TRBD1 or TRBD2 (5 bases each). CDR1 is MGHRA and CDR2 is YSYEKL in the germline V gene. V was trimmed by 0 bases and J by 4 bases, leaving 15 bases between them. This CDR3 region has 16 residues. The CDR3 sequence is CASSQDGREGIETQYF. DNA for the CDR3: TGCGCCAGCAGCCAAGACGGGCGTGAGGGGATAGAGACCCAGTACTTC.

This rearrangement joins TRBV10-3 to TRBJ2-4; no clear D. CDR3 size: 11 residues. With 0 bases removed from V and 8 bases from J, the gap between germline ends came to 2 bases. The germline gives CDR1 ENHRY, CDR2 SYGVKD. The CDR3 loop is CAISESYIQYF. The CDR3, as DNA: TGTGCCATCAGTGAGTCATACATTCAGTACTTC.

This clone has only one observation. The V gene is TRBV6-1, the J gene TRBJ1-5; 8 positions match TRBD1. CDR3 size: 15 residues. V shed 8 bases, J shed 9 bases, and the junction held 15 bases outside the gene matches. Looked up from germline, CDR1 is MNHNS and CDR2 is SASEGT. CDR3 bases: TGTGCCAGCGAGCTTGAGACAGGGGCCGGGCCGCCCCAGCATTTT. Translating gives CASELETGAGPPQHF.

Notes on this clone: This likely came from a read error, as a far larger clone is one base away. This sequence joins TRBV6-6 and TRBJ2-1; TRBD2 matches 12 bases. The ends lost 0 bases at V and 9 bases at J; junction bases unmatched: 0. The CDR3 extends over 14 amino acids. Looked up from germline, CDR1 is MNHNY and CDR2 is SVGAGI (reference sequence). The CDR3 reads CASSYSLAGGEQFF. In DNA, the CDR3 is TGTGCCAGCAGTTACTCACTAGCGGGAGGTGAGCAGTTCTTC.

The J gene is TRBJ1-1, the V gene TRBV2; weak D call: TRBD1 (6 bases). There are 14 residues in the CDR3. Germline V gene lookup returns CDR1 SNHLY and CDR2 FYNNEI. With 10 bases removed from V and 1 base from J, the gap between germline ends came to 16 bases. The CDR3 DNA is TGTGCCAACCACTTGCGGACAGAGAACACTGAAGCTTTCTTT. Residues: CANHLRTENTEAFF.

The chain couples TRBV9 to TRBJ2-1; D is uncertain. This CDR3 is built from 14 residues. The V and J ends lost 0 bases and 8 bases respectively, with 12 bases between them. CDR1 is SGDLS and CDR2 is YYNGEE in the germline V gene. CDR3 nucleotides: TGTGCCAGCAGCGTAGCAGGCAGGCTCGATGAGCAGTTCTTC. Encoded protein: CASSVAGRLDEQFF.

The CDR3 loop is CARFLLAGGLRTGELFF. The CDR3 DNA reads as TGTGCCAGATTCCTTCTGGCGGGAGGACTTAGGACCGGGGAGCTGTTTTTT. This chain joins TRBV28 and TRBJ2-2, with 8 bases that match TRBD2. The CDR3 is 17 residues long. The junction had 17 bases not matched to a gene; V was cut back by 9 bases and J by 5 bases. From germline, CDR1 is MDHEN and CDR2 SYDVKM. Based on the CDR3 plus reference TRBV28 and TRBJ2-2, the full variable domain is DVKVTQSSRYLVKRTGEKVFLECVQDMDHENMFWYRQDPGLGLRLIYFSYDVKMKEKGDIPEGYSVSREKKERFSLILESASTNQTSMYLCARFLLAGGLRTGELFFGEGSRLTVL.

J is TRBJ2-4 and V is TRBV27; 7 bases align to TRBD2. The CDR3 is 16 residues long. CDR1 is MNHEY and CDR2 is SMNVEV in the germline V gene (reference sequence). The V segment lost 0 bases and the J segment 3 bases; nucleotides outside the gene matches: 5. The CDR3 sequence: CASSLSAGEVKNIQYF. CDR3 sequence (DNA): TGTGCCAGCAGTTTATCGGCGGGAGAGGTCAAAAACATTCAGTACTTC.

This chain links TRBV11-2 with TRBJ2-7; 11 nucleotides align to TRBD1. Germline CDR1 SGHAT, CDR2 FQNNGV. V lost 4 bases and J lost 6; bases outside the gene matches: 8. The CDR3 loop spans 15 amino acids. The CDR3 region is CASSSGQGAHVEQYF. The CDR3 bases are TGTGCCAGCAGCTCCGGACAGGGGGCTCATGTCGAGCAGTACTTC.

This clone was detected a few times. The J gene is TRBJ2-3, the V gene TRBV4-2; D unclear. The CDR3 sequence is 13 residues long. Between the trimmed V and J ends, which lost 3 bases and 2 bases, there was a span of 6 bases. Germline loops: CDR1 LGHNA, CDR2 YNFKEQ. This CDR3 reads CASSQIHTDTQYF. In DNA, the CDR3 is TGTGCCAGCAGCCAGATCCACACAGATACGCAGTATTTT.

The chain recombines TRBV7-9 with TRBJ2-2; TRBD1 agrees at 7 bases. Looked up from germline, CDR1 is SEHNR and CDR2 is FQNEAQ (reference sequence). The trim removed 5 bases at V and 0 bases at J, leaving 6 bases unmatched. This CDR3 contains 16 residues. The CDR3 sequence is CASSPRGFANTGELFF. The DNA for the CDR3 is TGTGCCAGCAGCCCCAGGGGGTTCGCGAACACCGGGGAGCTGTTTTTT.